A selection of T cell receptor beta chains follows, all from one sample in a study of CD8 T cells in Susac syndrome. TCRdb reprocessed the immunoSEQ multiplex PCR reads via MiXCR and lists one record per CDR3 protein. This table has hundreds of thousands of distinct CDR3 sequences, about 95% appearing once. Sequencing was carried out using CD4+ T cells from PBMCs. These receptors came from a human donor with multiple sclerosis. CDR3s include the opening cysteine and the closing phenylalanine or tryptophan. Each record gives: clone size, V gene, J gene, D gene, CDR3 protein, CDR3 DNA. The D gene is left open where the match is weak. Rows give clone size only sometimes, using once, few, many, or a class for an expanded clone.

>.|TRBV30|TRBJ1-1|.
CAVVRRGGTEAFF
TGTGCCGTGGTCCGCCGGGGTGGCACTGAAGCTTTCTTT
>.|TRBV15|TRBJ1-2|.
CATSRDSQRRYGYTF
TGTGCCACCAGCAGAGATTCCCAACGGAGATATGGCTACACCTTC
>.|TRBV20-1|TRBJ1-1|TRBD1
CSAPPTDRAAFF
TGCAGTGCCCCACCCACTGACAGGGCAGCTTTCTTT
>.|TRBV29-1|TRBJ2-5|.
CSVEDKETQYF
TGCAGCGTTGAAGATAAGGAGACCCAGTACTTC
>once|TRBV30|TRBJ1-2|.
CAWSVDRDYGYTF
TGTGCCTGGAGTGTAGACAGAGACTATGGCTACACCTTC
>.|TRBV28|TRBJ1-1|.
CASSLTVMNTEAFF
TGTGCCAGCAGTTTAACAGTCATGAACACTGAAGCTTTCTTT
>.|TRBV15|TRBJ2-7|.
CATSRGGSSYEQYF
TGTGCCACCAGCAGAGGGGGAAGCTCCTACGAGCAGTACTTC
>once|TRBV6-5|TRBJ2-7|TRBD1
CASSRKTGYYEQYF
TGTGCCAGCAGTCGCAAGACAGGGTACTACGAGCAGTACTTC
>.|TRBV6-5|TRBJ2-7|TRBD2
CASSLSGGANEQYF
TGTGCCAGCAGTCTTAGCGGGGGGGCCAACGAGCAGTACTTC
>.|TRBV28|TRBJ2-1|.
CASSLGRGDEQFF
TGTGCCAGCAGCCTCGGGCGGGGCGATGAGCAGTTCTTC
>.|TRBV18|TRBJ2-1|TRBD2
CASSLGTRMNEQFF
TGTGCCAGCTCACTGGGGACTAGAATGAATGAGCAGTTCTTC
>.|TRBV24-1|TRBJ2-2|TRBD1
CATSGGTGGRTGELFF
TGTGCCACCAGTGGTGGGACAGGGGGCCGAACCGGGGAGCTGTTTTTT
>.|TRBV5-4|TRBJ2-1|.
CASSPPSAHDNEQFF
TGTGCCAGCAGCCCCCCCTCGGCCCATGACAATGAGCAGTTCTTC
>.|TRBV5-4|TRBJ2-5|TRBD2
CASSSRGGGETQYF
TGTGCCAGCAGCTCCCGTGGCGGGGGAGAGACCCAGTACTTC
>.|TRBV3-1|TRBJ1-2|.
CASSQDGSPPYGYTF
TGTGCCAGCAGCCAGGATGGGTCGCCCCCTTATGGCTACACCTTC
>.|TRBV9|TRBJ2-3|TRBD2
CASSAVTSGVADTQYF
TGTGCCAGCAGCGCGGTGACTAGCGGGGTAGCAGATACGCAGTATTTT
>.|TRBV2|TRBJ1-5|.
CASSGGSINQPQHF
TGTGCCAGCAGTGGGGGGAGTATTAATCAGCCCCAGCATTTT
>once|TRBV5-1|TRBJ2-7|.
CASSLAMDYEQYF
TGCGCCAGCAGCTTGGCCATGGACTACGAGCAGTACTTC
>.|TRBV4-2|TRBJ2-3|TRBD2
CASSHVGSLAGSTDTQYF
TGTGCCAGCAGCCATGTCGGTAGCCTAGCGGGGAGCACAGATACGCAGTATTTT
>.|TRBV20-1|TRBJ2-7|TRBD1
CSARQGVSSYEQYF
TGCAGTGCCCGACAGGGCGTGAGCTCCTACGAGCAGTACTTC
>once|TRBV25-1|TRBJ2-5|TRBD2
CASSARGTRREETQYF
TGTGCCAGCAGTGCCCGGGGCACCCGGCGGGAGGAGACCCAGTACTTC
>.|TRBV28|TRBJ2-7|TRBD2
CASSFTSGRGHEQYF
TGTGCCAGCAGTTTTACTAGCGGGAGGGGCCACGAGCAGTACTTC
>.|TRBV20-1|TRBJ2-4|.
CSARALSNIQYF
TGCAGTGCTAGAGCCCTCTCAAACATTCAGTACTTC
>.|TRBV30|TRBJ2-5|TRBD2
CAWSVLSGRGAQYF
TGTGCCTGGAGTGTACTATCGGGGCGGGGGGCCCAGTACTTC
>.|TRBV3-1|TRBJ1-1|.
CASSQDLRGTEAFF
TGTGCCAGCAGCCAAGATTTGCGGGGGACTGAAGCTTTCTTT